The 23 T cell receptor beta chains below come from one sample, sequenced in a study of blood T cell repertoires in COVID-19. Sequenced by immunoSEQ multiplex PCR; TCRdb stores in-frame clones only, minus some. The table includes under 200,000 clones, around 90% detected once. Sequencing input: PBMCs or T cells enriched from blood (not recorded which). The receptors derive from a woman between 18 and 30 years old who had recovered from COVID-19.

This rearrangement joins TRBV19 to TRBJ1-2; a possible D gene is TRBD1 (5 bases). Deletions cut 3 bases from V and 2 bases from J, with 13 bases between. The V gene's germline CDR1 is LNHDA and CDR2 SQIVND (reference sequence). The CDR3 spans 15 residues. CDR3 sequence: CASSMLGGSNYGYTF. The CDR3 DNA reads as TGTGCCAGTAGTATGCTCGGGGGATCCAACTATGGCTACACCTTC.

The chain joins TRBV27 to TRBJ2-5; the D is unclear. Between the trimmed V and J ends, which lost 6 bases and 5 bases, there was a span of 16 bases. CDR1 MNHEY and CDR2 SMNVEV come from the germline V gene (reference sequence). The CDR3 extends over 14 amino acids. CDR3 loop: CASSTLVPGETQYF. The DNA for the CDR3 is TGTGCCAGCAGCACCCTTGTCCCCGGGGAGACCCAGTACTTC.

The chain uses TRBV7-9 and TRBJ1-2; tentatively, D is TRBD1 (5 bases). The CDR3 is 15 amino acids. Germline V CDR1 and CDR2: SEHNR, FQNEAQ (reference sequence). The germline V and J ends were trimmed by 0 bases and 4 bases, with 12 bases remaining between them. The CDR3 protein is CASSLAGRGTYGYTF. The CDR3 DNA is TGTGCCAGCAGCTTAGCGGGGCGGGGCACCTATGGCTACACCTTC.

This clone was detected only once. The V and J genes are TRBV6-2 or TRBV6-3 and TRBJ1-5, with D hard to call. Trimming took off 2 bases at V and 11 bases at J, with 10 bases between the two ends. Germline V gene sequence: CDR1 MNHEY, CDR2 SVGEGT. The CDR3 has 12 amino acids. CDR3 in amino acids: CASSYDFGSQHF. The CDR3 bases are TGTGCCAGCAGTTACGATTTCGGGTCCCAGCATTTT.

This chain connects TRBV9 to TRBJ2-5, with 10 bases fitting TRBD1. The CDR3 extends over 18 amino acids. Germline lookup yields CDR1 SGDLS and CDR2 YYNGEE. The ends lost 3 bases at V and 5 bases at J; junction bases unmatched: 16. CDR3 amino acids: CASSATGQTTGGLETQYF. Here the CDR3 DNA reads TGTGCCAGCAGCGCAACGGGTCAAACGACAGGGGGCTTGGAGACCCAGTACTTC.

V and J are TRBV24-1 and TRBJ2-1, with D tentatively TRBD1 (5 bases). The CDR3 covers 14 residues. CDR1 and CDR2 (germline): KGHDR, SFDVKD. V was cut by 6 bases and J by 3 bases, with 11 bases left in between. Written as DNA, the CDR3 is TGTGCCACCAGTAAGACAGTGAACTACAATGAGCAGTTCTTC. As protein: CATSKTVNYNEQFF.

The chain recombines TRBV12-1 with TRBJ2-7; the D call in the table, TRBD1, was not verified against the DNA. TRBV12-1 is a pseudogene locus. This CDR3 is 14 amino acids long. In nucleotides, the CDR3 is TGTGCCAGCAGCTTGGACAGGGATTCCTACGAGCAGTACTTC. Protein: CASSLDRDSYEQYF.

V usage is TRBV5-5 and J usage is TRBJ1-1; a possible D gene is TRBD1 (6 bases). The germline V and J ends were trimmed by 0 bases and 3 bases, with 12 bases remaining between them. This CDR3 region has 15 residues. In germline, CDR1 is SGHKS, CDR2 YYEKEE (reference sequence). The CDR3 is CASSLVVQGHTEAFF. CDR3 in DNA: TGTGCCAGCAGCTTGGTGGTTCAGGGGCACACTGAAGCTTTCTTT. Full variable domain (missing parts from reference TRBV5-5 and TRBJ1-1): DAGVTQSPTHLIKTRGQQVTLRCSPISGHKSVSWYQQVLGQGPQFIFQYYEKEERGRGNFPDRFSARQFPNYSSELNVNALLLGDSALYLCASSLVVQGHTEAFFGQGTRLTVV.

This clone was detected only a few times. The chain has TRBV2 and TRBJ1-6; 8 bases match TRBD1. Trimming took 7 bases from V and 7 from J; bases not matched to a gene: 6. CDR1 is SNHLY and CDR2 is FYNNEI in the germline V gene. The CDR3 totals 14 residues. Written as DNA, the CDR3 is TGTGCCAGCAATCCGGGACAGGACAATTCACCCCTCCACTTT. The encoded protein is CASNPGQDNSPLHF.

The chain is built from TRBV19 and TRBJ1-4; the D is unclear. The germline V gene encodes CDR1 LNHDA and CDR2 SQIVND (reference sequence). V was shortened by 4 bases and J by 6 bases, with 18 bases between the two germline ends. The CDR3 runs 16 residues. The CDR3 sequence: CASSTGRYTGDEKLFF. In nucleotides, the CDR3 is TGTGCCAGTAGTACAGGACGATATACCGGGGATGAAAAACTGTTTTTT.

This clone was detected only once. V usage is TRBV27 and J usage is TRBJ2-3, with 7 bases matching TRBD1. The CDR3 sequence is 16 residues long. The ends lost 4 bases at V and 0 bases at J; junction bases unmatched: 7. Germline V gene data show CDR1 as MNHEY and CDR2 as SMNVEV (reference sequence). As DNA, the CDR3 is TGTGCCAGCAGTTCGCAGGGGGTTTCTAGCACAGATACGCAGTATTTT. This encodes CASSSQGVSSTDTQYF.

The chain is built from TRBV27 and TRBJ1-2; D unresolved. Germline V gives CDR1 MNHEY, CDR2 SMNVEV (reference sequence). Trimming pared 6 bases from V and 4 bases from J, leaving 12 bases between. The CDR3 runs to 13 residues. The CDR3: CASRAKAGYGYTF. CDR3 sequence (DNA): TGTGCCAGCAGGGCCAAAGCGGGCTATGGCTACACCTTC.

The chain combines TRBV6-1 with TRBJ2-1, with 8 bases lining up with TRBD1. The germline V gene has CDR1 MNHNS and CDR2 SASEGT. This CDR3 is built from 17 residues. After removal of 2 bases from V and 8 bases from J, the junction contained 14 bases not matched to a gene. The CDR3 sequence is CASSEPAGQGAGYEQFF. The CDR3 bases are TGTGCCAGCAGTGAACCCGCGGGGCAGGGGGCTGGGTATGAGCAGTTCTTC.

The chain is built from TRBV9 and TRBJ2-3; perhaps TRBD1 as D (6 bases). The CDR3 consists of 15 residues. Trimming took off 3 bases at V and 0 bases at J, with 11 bases between the two ends. Germline lookup yields CDR1 SGDLS and CDR2 YYNGEE. This chain's CDR3 is CASSGNRESTDTQYF. The CDR3 nucleotides read TGTGCCAGCAGCGGAAACAGGGAGAGCACAGATACGCAGTATTTT.

The chain has TRBV9 and TRBJ2-5; 10 bases map to TRBD2. This CDR3 comprises 15 residues. V shed 6 bases, J shed 5 bases, and the junction held 10 bases outside the gene matches. Looked up from germline, CDR1 is SGDLS and CDR2 is YYNGEE. The CDR3 spells CASTPSGGASETQYF. CDR3 nucleotide sequence: TGTGCCAGCACCCCGAGCGGGGGGGCATCGGAGACCCAGTACTTC.

CDR3 sequence (DNA): TGTGCCAGCAGTTACGACACCAACTACGAGCAGTACTTC. It translates to CASSYDTNYEQYF. This chain connects TRBV6-6 to TRBJ2-7; D is unclear. CDR3 length: 13 amino acids. Germline V CDR1 and CDR2: MNHNY, SVGAGI (reference sequence). V was clipped by 2 bases and J by 3 bases, with 8 bases between them.

The chain uses TRBV27 and TRBJ2-1; TRBD2 is a possible D gene (7 bases). V dropped 2 bases and J dropped 3 bases, with 14 bases sitting between them. There are 16 residues in the CDR3. The germline gives CDR1 MNHEY, CDR2 SMNVEV (reference sequence). This CDR3 is CASSLRGGHVYNEQFF. CDR3 bases: TGTGCCAGCAGTTTACGCGGGGGCCACGTCTACAATGAGCAGTTCTTC.

V is TRBV28 and J is TRBJ2-7; no firm D call. The CDR3 runs 15 residues. The V gene's germline CDR1 is MDHEN and CDR2 SYDVKM. V was pared by 2 bases and J by 1 base, with 12 bases between. CDR3 coding DNA: TGTGCCAGCAGTTTAAGTCTAGTATCGTCCTACGAGCAGTACTTC. Its protein product is CASSLSLVSSYEQYF.

J is TRBJ1-4 and V is TRBV2; no clear D gene. The CDR3 covers 14 residues. Germline CDR1 SNHLY, CDR2 FYNNEI. Trimming stripped 7 bases from V and 6 bases from J, with 15 bases between. CDR3 protein: CASNFGVLDEKLFF. CDR3 DNA: TGTGCCAGCAACTTCGGGGTGCTGGATGAAAAACTGTTTTTT.

CDR3 bases: TGTGCCAGCACCAAGGGACAGGGATTAGCCAAAAACATTCAGTACTTC. Residues: CASTKGQGLAKNIQYF. J is TRBJ2-4 and V is TRBV2; TRBD1 agrees at 9 bases. CDR3 length: 16 amino acids. Germline trimming cut 7 bases from V and 0 bases from J; bases unmatched to any gene: 7. Germline V lookup: CDR1 SNHLY, CDR2 FYNNEI.

The V gene is TRBV5-1, the J gene TRBJ2-7; 7 bases fit TRBD1. J gave up 2 bases and V 5 bases, and 10 bases lay outside the gene matches. There are 15 residues in the CDR3. Germline V gene data show CDR1 as SGHRS and CDR2 as YFSETQ. CDR3 sequence reads: CASRTDGTATYEQYF. For the CDR3, the DNA is TGCGCCAGCAGGACCGACGGGACAGCTACCTACGAGCAGTACTTC.

The V gene is TRBV7-2, the J gene TRBJ2-7, with 8 bases aligning to TRBD2. The CDR3 is 14 residues long. The V gene's germline CDR1 is SGHTA and CDR2 FQGNSA. V lost 1 base and J lost 6; bases outside the gene matches: 5. CDR3 sequence reads: CASSLGGGSPEQYF. For the CDR3, the DNA is TGTGCCAGCAGCTTAGGCGGGGGGTCCCCCGAGCAGTACTTC.

The chain links TRBV7-9 to TRBJ1-1, with D possibly matching TRBD1 (6 bases). CDR3 length: 13 amino acids. Per germline, CDR1 SEHNR and CDR2 FQNEAQ (reference sequence). The V end was cut by 5 bases, the J end by 3 bases, with 10 bases between. CDR3 residues: CASSARTDTEAFF. The CDR3 DNA reads as TGTGCCAGCAGCGCCCGGACAGACACTGAAGCTTTCTTT.